The next 12 T cell receptor beta chains were all read from a single sample in a study of blood T cell repertoires in COVID-19. Libraries were prepared by immunoSEQ multiplex PCR; TCRdb keeps only in-frame clonotypes and omits some of them. The profile shows approximately 250,000 clones, approximately 80% of them singletons. The material sequenced was peripheral blood. These receptors came from a woman aged 55-70 years with active or convalescent COVID-19.

The V and J genes are TRBV7-9 and TRBJ2-3; TRBD2 might be the D (6 bases). Germline CDR1 and CDR2: SEHNR and FQNEAQ (reference sequence). This CDR3 contains 15 residues. V was pared by 5 bases and J by 6 bases, with 18 bases between. CDR3 loop: CASSAPGVGSDTQYF. CDR3 DNA sequence: TGTGCCAGCAGCGCACCGGGAGTAGGTAGTGATACGCAGTATTTT.

The chain has TRBV24-1 and TRBJ1-2; the match to TRBD1 covers 8 bases. The V gene's germline CDR1 is KGHDR and CDR2 SFDVKD. The junction had 6 bases not matched to a gene; V was cut back by 6 bases and J by 7 bases. This CDR3 has 13 amino acids. The CDR3 is CATSPDRVGGYTF. CDR3 nucleotides: TGTGCCACCAGTCCGGACAGGGTTGGTGGCTACACCTTC.

This clone was counted once. The CDR3 nucleotides are TGTGCCAGCAGCTTATCGGGGACAGGGGGCGAGCAGTACTTC. Translation gives CASSLSGTGGEQYF. The chain links TRBV11-3 to TRBJ2-7, with 11 nucleotides matching TRBD1. This CDR3 is 14 amino acids long. Germline CDR1 SGHNT, CDR2 YENEEA. V shed 2 bases, J shed 6 bases, and the junction held 3 bases outside the gene matches.

V is TRBV7-2 and J is TRBJ1-1; the match to TRBD1 covers 8 bases. The germline gives CDR1 SGHTA, CDR2 FQGNSA. This CDR3 is 14 amino acids long. Trimming at V came to 5 bases and at J to 4 bases, leaving 6 bases not matched to a gene. The chain's CDR3 is CASSGQGPGTEAFF. The CDR3 region has the DNA TGTGCCAGCAGCGGACAGGGTCCTGGCACTGAAGCTTTCTTT. The full variable domain, completed using reference TRBV7-2 and TRBJ1-1, is GAGVSQSPSNKVTEKGKDVELRCDPISGHTALYWYRQSLGQGLEFLIYFQGNSAPDKSGLPSDRFSAERTGGSVSTLTIQRTQQEDSAVYLCASSGQGPGTEAFFGQGTRLTVV.

Only a few counts were recorded for this clone. The J gene is TRBJ2-3, the V gene TRBV7-9; TRBD2 might be the D (6 bases). V was shortened by 6 bases and J by 0 bases, with 10 bases between the two germline ends. Germline V gene lookup returns CDR1 SEHNR and CDR2 FQNEAQ (reference sequence). This CDR3 has 14 amino acids. DNA of the CDR3: TGTGCCAGCAGGCCCCGGGGGAGCACAGATACGCAGTATTTT. Protein sequence: CASRPRGSTDTQYF.

The chain is built from TRBV15 and TRBJ2-7, with 7 bases fitting TRBD1. From germline, CDR1 is LNHNV and CDR2 YYDKDF (reference sequence). J gave up 2 bases and V 4 bases, and 11 bases lay outside the gene matches. There are 16 residues in the CDR3. The DNA for the CDR3 is TGTGCCACCAGCACCTACACGGGGCAGGGGGCCTACGAGCAGTACTTC. Protein: CATSTYTGQGAYEQYF.

The chain combines TRBV28 with TRBJ1-4; the D gene is possibly TRBD1 (5 bases). This CDR3 is built from 14 residues. With 6 bases removed from V and 3 bases from J, the gap between germline ends came to 11 bases. CDR1 is MDHEN, CDR2 SYDVKM, per germline. Here the CDR3 reads CASSIDSANEKLFF. CDR3 DNA sequence: TGTGCCAGCAGCATCGACAGCGCTAATGAAAAACTGTTTTTT.

The rearrangement joins TRBV19 to TRBJ2-5; D is ambiguous. The V gene's germline CDR1 is LNHDA and CDR2 SQIVND (reference sequence). The germline V and J ends were trimmed by 6 bases and 2 bases, with 7 bases remaining between them. The length of the CDR3 is 12 residues. For the CDR3, the DNA is TGTGCCAGTAGCCCCCGGCAAGAGACCCAGTACTTC. Amino acids: CASSPRQETQYF.

In its sample, this clone was seen a few times. The chain recombines TRBV10-2 with TRBJ1-2, with D possibly matching TRBD1 (5 bases). With 4 bases removed from V and 3 bases from J, the gap between germline ends came to 15 bases. CDR3 size: 15 residues. The germline CDR1 and CDR2 sequences are WSHSY and SAAADI. The CDR3 DNA is TGCGCCAGCAGTGGACCGTGGGGGGGTGACTATGGCTACACCTTC. As protein: CASSGPWGGDYGYTF.

V is TRBV2 and J is TRBJ1-2; no definite D call. The CDR3 spans 16 residues. Looked up from germline, CDR1 is SNHLY and CDR2 is FYNNEI. Deletions cut 7 bases from V and 0 bases from J, with 18 bases between. Written as DNA, the CDR3 is TGTGCCAGCATGCGAATCGTGGCGGTAGCTAACTATGGCTACACCTTC. Amino acid sequence: CASMRIVAVANYGYTF.

The genes are TRBV11-3 and TRBJ2-7; the D gene is possibly TRBD1 (5 bases). CDR3 length: 15 residues. V shed 0 bases and J shed 4 bases, with 13 bases lying between them. Germline CDR1 SGHNT, CDR2 YENEEA. This CDR3 reads CASSLDRQGRYEQYV. The CDR3 DNA reads as TGTGCCAGCAGCTTAGATCGGCAGGGTCGATACGAGCAGTACGTC.

The genes are TRBV7-2 and TRBJ1-1, with D possibly being TRBD1 (6 bases). Trimming took 3 bases from V and 3 from J, leaving 11 bases between them. This CDR3 comprises 14 residues. Germline loops: CDR1 SGHTA, CDR2 FQGNSA. This CDR3 is CASSFDRWDTEAFF. CDR3 nucleotides: TGTGCCAGCAGCTTCGACAGGTGGGACACTGAAGCTTTCTTT.